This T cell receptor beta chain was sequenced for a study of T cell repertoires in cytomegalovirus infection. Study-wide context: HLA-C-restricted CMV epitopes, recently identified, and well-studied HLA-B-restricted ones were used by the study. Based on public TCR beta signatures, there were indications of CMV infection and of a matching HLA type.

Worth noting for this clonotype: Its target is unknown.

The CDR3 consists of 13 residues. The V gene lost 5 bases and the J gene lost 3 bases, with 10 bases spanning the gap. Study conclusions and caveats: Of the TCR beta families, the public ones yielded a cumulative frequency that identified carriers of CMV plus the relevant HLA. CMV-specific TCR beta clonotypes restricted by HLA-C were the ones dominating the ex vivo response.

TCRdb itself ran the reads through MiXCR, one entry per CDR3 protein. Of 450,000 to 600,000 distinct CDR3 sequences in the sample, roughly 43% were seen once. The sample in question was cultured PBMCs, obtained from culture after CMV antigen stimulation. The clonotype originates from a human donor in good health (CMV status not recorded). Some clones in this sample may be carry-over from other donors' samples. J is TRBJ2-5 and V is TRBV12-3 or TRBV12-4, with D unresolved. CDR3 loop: CASSPGRKETQYF. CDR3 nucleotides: TGTGCCAGCAGTCCCGGCCGAAAAGAGACCCAGTACTTC.